Below, 18 T cell receptor beta chains from the same sample are listed, as sequenced in a study of blood T cell repertoires in COVID-19. Assay used: immunoSEQ multiplex PCR; TCRdb lists only in-frame clones, some missing. The table shows nearly 85,000 clones, with around 82% occurring only once. Sequenced input: peripheral blood. The receptors come from a woman aged 55-69 years with acute or convalescent COVID-19.

The chain carries TRBV5-1 and TRBJ1-1; no definite D call. CDR1 is SGHRS and CDR2 is YFSETQ in the germline V gene. The CDR3 spans 17 residues. The V end was cut by 4 bases, the J end by 1 base, with 20 bases between. The CDR3 DNA sequence: TGCGCCAGCAGCGCCCACGACTCTTCGGCGGGGAACACTGAAGCTTTCTTT. Amino acids: CASSAHDSSAGNTEAFF.

A few counts support this clone. The rearrangement uses TRBV9 and TRBJ2-3; 8 nucleotides line up with TRBD1. V lost 4 bases, J lost 3 bases, and 7 bases stayed unmatched. The CDR3 length is 15 residues. Germline V gives CDR1 SGDLS, CDR2 YYNGEE. The CDR3 loop is CASSKRQGQTDTQYF. The CDR3 bases are TGTGCCAGCAGCAAGCGACAGGGGCAAACAGATACGCAGTATTTT. Together with reference TRBV9 and TRBJ2-3, the CDR3 gives the full variable domain: DSGVTQTPKHLITATGQRVTLRCSPRSGDLSVYWYQQSLDQGLQFLIQYYNGEERAKGNILERFSAQQFPDLHSELNLSSLELGDSALYFCASSKRQGQTDTQYFGPGTRLTVL.

This clone was detected a few times. This chain connects TRBV7-3 to TRBJ2-1; 7 nucleotides line up with TRBD1. V shed 3 bases, J shed 8 bases, and the junction held 4 bases outside the gene matches. The CDR3 is 13 amino acids. Germline V lookup: CDR1 SGHTA, CDR2 FQGTGA. The CDR3 DNA follows: TGTGCCAGCAGCTTGACAGGGCGGGATGAGCAGTTCTTC. It codes for CASSLTGRDEQFF.

V gene TRBV7-3 combines with J gene TRBJ1-2; 7 bases match TRBD1. The V and J ends lost 4 bases and 8 bases, in that order; junction bases with no gene match: 13. Germline V gives CDR1 SGHTA, CDR2 FQGTGA. The CDR3 runs 15 residues. The CDR3 sequence: CASSSRTGNSSGYTF. In DNA form, the CDR3 reads TGTGCCAGCAGCTCACGGACAGGAAACTCGTCCGGCTACACCTTC. The full variable domain, completed using reference TRBV7-3 and TRBJ1-2, is GAGVSQTPSNKVTEKGKYVELRCDPISGHTALYWYRQSLGQGPEFLIYFQGTGAADDSGLPNDRFFAVRPEGSVSTLKIQRTERGDSAVYLCASSSRTGNSSGYTFGSGTRLTVV.

CDR3 coding DNA: TGTGCCAGCAGCCGGCAAGGACAGGGACGTGAAAAACTGTTTTTT. Encoded protein: CASSRQGQGREKLFF. The chain employs TRBV13 and TRBJ1-4; the match to TRBD1 covers 8 bases. V shed 5 bases, J shed 7 bases, and the junction held 9 bases outside the gene matches. Germline-derived CDR1 and CDR2 are PRHDT and FYEKMQ (reference sequence). The CDR3 consists of 15 residues.

V is TRBV12-3 or TRBV12-4 and J is TRBJ2-3, with a possible D match to TRBD1 (6 bases). The ends were cut back, 7 bases at V and 5 bases at J, with 13 bases in the middle. The CDR3 spans 13 residues. CDR3 nucleotide sequence: TGTGCCAGCAATGGACAGTCCTTAGATACGCAGTATTTT. The encoded protein is CASNGQSLDTQYF.

This clone was counted only a few times. The chain combines TRBV6-5 with TRBJ2-7, with D hard to call. Germline CDR1 reads MNHEY; CDR2 reads SVGAGI. CDR3 length: 15 amino acids. V lost 0 bases to trimming and J lost 2 bases, with 11 bases between them. CDR3 amino acids: CASSYSFVAPYEQYF. CDR3 DNA: TGTGCCAGCAGTTACTCTTTCGTGGCTCCCTACGAGCAGTACTTC.

The genes are TRBV19 and TRBJ2-1; 10 nucleotides agree with TRBD1. Germline-derived CDR1 and CDR2 are LNHDA and SQIVND (reference sequence). With 4 bases clipped from V and 6 bases from J, the junction kept 6 bases outside the gene matches. CDR3 size: 15 residues. CDR3 residues: CASSTTGGRSNEQFF. The CDR3 bases are TGTGCCAGTAGTACGACAGGGGGCCGTAGCAATGAGCAGTTCTTC.

The V and J genes are TRBV14 and TRBJ1-1; TRBD1 might be the D (5 bases). The length of the CDR3 is 18 residues. Germline CDR1 and CDR2: SGHDN and FVKESK. V lost 0 bases and J lost 3, with 20 bases in between. CDR3 in amino acids: CASSQDKTALEGDTEAFF. The CDR3 coding sequence is TGTGCCAGCAGCCAAGATAAGACAGCCCTTGAAGGGGACACTGAAGCTTTCTTT.

This chain joins TRBV5-1 and TRBJ2-2, with D hard to call. V was clipped by 2 bases and J by 0 bases, with 2 bases between them. Germline V lookup: CDR1 SGHRS, CDR2 YFSETQ. The CDR3 is 13 amino acids. CDR3 region: CASSFANTGELFF. The CDR3, as DNA: TGCGCCAGCAGCTTCGCGAACACCGGGGAGCTGTTTTTT. Full variable domain (missing parts from reference TRBV5-1 and TRBJ2-2): KAGVTQTPRYLIKTRGQQVTLSCSPISGHRSVSWYQQTPGQGLQFLFEYFSETQRNKGNFPGRFSGRQFSNSRSEMNVSTLELGDSALYLCASSFANTGELFFGEGSRLTVL.

This clone showed up just a few times. This chain links TRBV7-2 with TRBJ1-2; D is undetermined. Trimming removed 2 bases from V and 8 bases from J, with 15 bases in between. Germline lookup yields CDR1 SGHTA and CDR2 FQGNSA. This CDR3 has 14 residues. In nucleotides, the CDR3 is TGTGCCAGCAGCTTACCGGGTCAGGCGGGCGGCTACACCTTC. Encoded protein: CASSLPGQAGGYTF.

The chain couples TRBV27 to TRBJ2-7; tentatively, D is TRBD1 (7 bases). CDR1 and CDR2 (germline): MNHEY, SMNVEV (reference sequence). V dropped 8 bases and J dropped 3 bases, with 17 bases sitting between them. The CDR3 loop spans 14 amino acids. This CDR3 is CASYAAGQYYEQYF. The CDR3 coding sequence is TGTGCCAGCTACGCGGCGGGACAGTACTACGAGCAGTACTTC.

The V gene is TRBV7-2, the J gene TRBJ2-2; 11 nucleotides line up with TRBD2. V gave up 3 bases and J gave up 6 bases; unmatched junction bases: 3. The CDR3 is 15 amino acids. Germline V gene data show CDR1 as SGHTA and CDR2 as FQGNSA. CDR3 sequence: CASSFSGGAAGELFF. The CDR3 nucleotides are TGTGCCAGCAGCTTTAGCGGGGGGGCAGCCGGGGAGCTGTTTTTT.

The J gene is TRBJ1-4, the V gene TRBV5-4; 9 bases agree with TRBD1. This CDR3 is 15 amino acids long. Germline CDR1 is SGHNT and CDR2 is YYREEE (reference sequence). With 2 bases clipped from V and 5 bases from J, the junction kept 4 bases outside the gene matches. Here the CDR3 DNA reads TGTGCCAGCAGCTTACCGGGACAGGGCAATGAAAAACTGTTTTTT. Protein sequence: CASSLPGQGNEKLFF.

This chain uses TRBV11-2 with TRBJ2-7, with TRBD2 matching over 15 bases. J was trimmed by 6 bases and V by 4 bases; bases with no gene match: 10. In germline, CDR1 is SGHAT, CDR2 FQNNGV. CDR3 size: 17 residues. DNA of the CDR3: TGTGCCAGCAGCTCATCGGGACTAGCGGGAGGTCGGATCGAGCAGTACTTC. Its protein is CASSSSGLAGGRIEQYF.

This chain links TRBV3-1 (or the pseudogene TRBV3-2) with TRBJ1-2; tentatively, D is TRBD1 (5 bases). Trimming left V 0 bases short and J 4 bases short, with 12 bases between. Per germline, CDR1 LGHDT and CDR2 YNNKEL (reference sequence). The CDR3 spans 15 residues. The CDR3 DNA follows: TGTGCCAGCAGCCAAGATCCAGGGATCCCCTATGGCTACACCTTC. Translated: CASSQDPGIPYGYTF.

V gene TRBV9 combines with J gene TRBJ1-1; D is possibly TRBD1 (6 bases). This CDR3 comprises 15 residues. Trimming shortened V by 0 bases and J by 1 base, and 10 bases separated the two germline ends. Germline lookup yields CDR1 SGDLS and CDR2 YYNGEE. The CDR3 loop reads CASSVVLQGNTEAFF. For the CDR3, the DNA is TGTGCCAGCAGCGTAGTATTACAGGGGAACACTGAAGCTTTCTTT.

This chain uses TRBV12-3 or TRBV12-4 with TRBJ1-1, with 8 nucleotides matching TRBD1. This CDR3 has 13 amino acids. After removal of 3 bases from V and 6 bases from J, the junction contained 3 bases not matched to a gene. CDR3 residues: CASSFLRGPEAFF. The CDR3 DNA reads TGTGCCAGCAGTTTTCTCAGGGGGCCTGAAGCTTTCTTT.